These 20 T cell receptor beta chains came from one sample sequenced in a study of blood T cell repertoires in COVID-19. Some clones are missing from TCRdb's copy, which holds only in-frame ones; the method was immunoSEQ multiplex PCR. The top ten hold roughly 1.8% of the sample, which has fewer than 500,000 clones, around 90% seen once. What was sequenced was PBMCs or T cells enriched from blood (not recorded which). These receptors originate from a woman aged 18-29 years with acute COVID-19.

V usage is TRBV7-9 and J usage is TRBJ2-6; 8 bases are a match to TRBD2. The CDR3 extends over 18 amino acids. The V and J ends lost 4 bases and 1 base, in that order; junction bases with no gene match: 9. Germline V gene data show CDR1 as SEHNR and CDR2 as FQNEAQ (reference sequence). CDR3 sequence: CASSSGTRDPSGANVLTF. The DNA for the CDR3 is TGTGCCAGCAGCTCAGGGACTAGAGACCCGTCTGGGGCCAACGTCCTGACTTTC.

CDR3 sequence: CATSPPNNEQFF. DNA of the CDR3: TGTGCCACCAGTCCCCCCAATAATGAGCAGTTCTTC. V gene TRBV15 combines with J gene TRBJ2-1; D not certain. The CDR3 length is 12 residues. The V end lost 6 bases, the J end lost 7 bases, and 10 bases lay between the germline ends. Germline V gene data show CDR1 as LNHNV and CDR2 as YYDKDF (reference sequence).

V is TRBV3-1 (or the pseudogene TRBV3-2) and J is TRBJ1-4; a weak D match, TRBD1 (5 bases). This CDR3 is 15 amino acids long. CDR1 and CDR2 from the germline V gene are LGHDT and YNNKEL (reference sequence). Trimming stripped 3 bases from V and 8 bases from J, with 16 bases between. CDR3 bases: TGTGCCAGCAGCCAGTCCCTAGGGGAGGAGGAAAAACTGTTTTTT. It encodes CASSQSLGEEEKLFF.

The chain carries TRBV28 and TRBJ1-4, with D possibly being TRBD1 (6 bases). The V end was cut by 8 bases, the J end by 10 bases, with 11 bases between. Per the germline V gene, CDR1 is MDHEN and CDR2 is SYDVKM. The CDR3 is 11 amino acids. The CDR3 DNA is TGTGCCAGCTTTGGACAGCTAAAACTGTTTTTT. It yields the protein CASFGQLKLFF.

The sample holds a few counts of this clone. The chain joins TRBV10-3 to TRBJ1-1, with a possible D match to TRBD1 (6 bases). Germline V gene lookup returns CDR1 ENHRY and CDR2 SYGVKD. V dropped 4 bases and J dropped 1 base, with 22 bases sitting between them. CDR3 size: 18 residues. The DNA for the CDR3 is TGTGCCATCAGTGGTAAACAGGGTTCGATGACCGGGAACACTGAAGCTTTCTTT. The encoded protein is CAISGKQGSMTGNTEAFF.

This clone was recorded a few times. J is TRBJ2-1 and V is TRBV5-5; D perhaps matches TRBD2 (5 bases). V lost 4 bases to trimming and J lost 4 bases, with 18 bases between them. Germline V gene data show CDR1 as SGHKS and CDR2 as YYEKEE (reference sequence). The CDR3 sequence is 16 residues long. CDR3 bases: TGTGCCAGCAGCGAGGAAAGGGAGTCTCTATACAATGAGCAGTTCTTC. Amino acids: CASSEERESLYNEQFF.

This chain connects TRBV7-6 to TRBJ1-3; a weak D match, TRBD1 (5 bases). V was cut by 5 bases and J by 0 bases, with 14 bases left in between. The CDR3 spans 16 residues. CDR1 and CDR2 (germline): SGHVS, FNYEAQ. The CDR3 region is CASSPRGGVSGNTIYF. The DNA for the CDR3 is TGTGCCAGCAGCCCCCGGGGGGGTGTCTCTGGAAACACCATATATTTT. Full variable domain (outside the CDR3, taken from reference TRBV7-6 and TRBJ1-3): GAGVSQSPRYKVTKRGQDVALRCDPISGHVSLYWYRQALGQGPEFLTYFNYEAQQDKSGLPNDRFSAERPEGSISTLTIQRTEQRDSAMYRCASSPRGGVSGNTIYFGEGSWLTVV.

The chain recombines TRBV19 with TRBJ1-2, with no clear D. Between the trimmed V and J ends, which lost 10 bases and 7 bases, there was a span of 13 bases. CDR1 LNHDA and CDR2 SQIVND come from the germline V gene (reference sequence). The CDR3 consists of 11 residues. Here the CDR3 reads CATRELFGYTF. CDR3 nucleotide sequence: TGTGCCACCCGGGAGCTTTTTGGCTACACCTTC.

The rearrangement uses TRBV28 and TRBJ2-3; TRBD2 agrees at 9 bases. After removal of 5 bases from V and 6 bases from J, the junction contained 18 bases not matched to a gene. The germline V gene encodes CDR1 MDHEN and CDR2 SYDVKM. This CDR3 is built from 18 residues. CDR3 amino acids: CASSGFLAGGPHPDTQYF. Here the CDR3 DNA reads TGTGCCAGCAGTGGGTTTCTGGCGGGAGGGCCTCATCCGGATACGCAGTATTTT.

This clone appeared a few times. The rearrangement links TRBV5-4 to TRBJ1-2; 10 bases map to TRBD1. The CDR3 loop spans 15 amino acids. CDR1 and CDR2 (germline): SGHNT, YYREEE (reference sequence). The V and J ends lost 0 bases and 6 bases, in that order; junction bases with no gene match: 5. CDR3 in amino acids: CASSLGTGGLDGYTF. Here the CDR3 DNA reads TGTGCCAGCAGCTTGGGGACAGGGGGATTAGATGGCTACACCTTC.

The CDR3, as DNA: TGCGCCAGCAGCCTCAGACAGGGAGGACAGCCCCAGCATTTT. Its translation: CASSLRQGGQPQHF. The chain is built from TRBV4-1 and TRBJ1-5; 7 bases are a match to TRBD1. Looked up from germline, CDR1 is MGHRA and CDR2 is YSYEKL. This CDR3 region has 14 residues. V lost 4 bases, J lost 7 bases, and 7 bases stayed unmatched.

Comments on this clone: Other DNA sequences from this sample encode an identical CDR3 as well. The rearrangement links TRBV19 to TRBJ2-3; no definite D call. Germline assignment: CDR1 LNHDA and CDR2 SQIVND (reference sequence). Between the trimmed V and J ends, which lost 1 base and 4 bases, there was a span of 6 bases. This CDR3 comprises 13 residues. This CDR3 is CASSIGGADTQYF. In DNA, the CDR3 is TGTGCCAGTAGTATAGGTGGAGCAGATACGCAGTATTTT. Complete variable domain (other parts from reference TRBV19 and TRBJ2-3): DGGITQSPKYLFRKEGQNVTLSCEQNLNHDAMYWYRQDPGQGLRLIYYSQIVNDFQKGDIAEGYSVSREKKESFPLTVTSAQKNPTAFYLCASSIGGADTQYFGPGTRLTVL.

This clone came up once. The gene calls are TRBV6-1 and TRBJ1-6, with D unclear. The germline V gene encodes CDR1 MNHNS and CDR2 SASEGT. Trimming removed 2 bases at V and 0 bases at J, with 17 bases between. This CDR3 comprises 19 residues. DNA for the CDR3: TGTGCCAGCAGTGAAACTGGCAGGTTTCTCAACTCCTATAATTCACCCCTCCACTTT. It is translated as CASSETGRFLNSYNSPLHF.

The chain has TRBV13 and TRBJ2-2, with TRBD1 as a possible D gene (6 bases). The V and J ends lost 5 bases and 4 bases respectively, with 20 bases between them. Germline V gene lookup returns CDR1 PRHDT and CDR2 FYEKMQ (reference sequence). This CDR3 contains 17 residues. The chain's CDR3 is CASSAQVRDILTGELFF. The DNA of the CDR3 is TGTGCCAGCAGCGCCCAAGTCCGGGACATACTCACCGGGGAGCTGTTTTTT.

This clone was detected a few times. The CDR3 region is CASSRGQGNEQYF. CDR3 nucleotide sequence: TGCGCCAGCAGCAGGGGACAGGGGAACGAGCAGTACTTC. V is TRBV5-1 and J is TRBJ2-7, with 10 bases identical to TRBD1. J was trimmed by 5 bases and V by 4 bases; bases with no gene match: 3. Germline values: CDR1 SGHRS, CDR2 YFSETQ. CDR3 length: 13 residues. The full variable domain, with the rest looked up from reference TRBV5-1 and TRBJ2-7, is KAGVTQTPRYLIKTRGQQVTLSCSPISGHRSVSWYQQTPGQGLQFLFEYFSETQRNKGNFPGRFSGRQFSNSRSEMNVSTLELGDSALYLCASSRGQGNEQYFGPGTRLTVT.

The table lists this clone with a count of one. This chain joins TRBV11-1 and TRBJ1-1, with D perhaps TRBD1 (5 bases). Germline V gives CDR1 SGHAT, CDR2 FQDESV (reference sequence). V lost 2 bases and J 0 bases, leaving 10 bases between the germline ends. The CDR3 length is 15 residues. In DNA form, the CDR3 reads TGTGCCAGCAGCTTAAGCCGGGACTTGAACACTGAAGCTTTCTTT. Its translation is CASSLSRDLNTEAFF. The whole variable domain, remainder taken from reference TRBV11-1 and TRBJ1-1, is EAEVAQSPRYKITEKSQAVAFWCDPISGHATLYWYRQILGQGPELLVQFQDESVVDDSQLPKDRFSAERLKGVDSTLKIQPAELGDSAMYLCASSLSRDLNTEAFFGQGTRLTVV.

CDR3 nucleotides: TGTGCCAGCAGCCAGGGACAGATTTATGGCTACACCTTC. Its translation is CASSQGQIYGYTF. The chain has TRBV6-5 and TRBJ1-2; 7 bases line up with TRBD1. The CDR3 consists of 13 residues. V was clipped by 6 bases and J by 5 bases; unmatched bases: 6. CDR1 MNHEY and CDR2 SVGAGI come from the germline V gene.

The DNA of the CDR3 is TGTGCCTCTCTGACAGGGCCTGGAAACACCATATATTTT. This codes for CASLTGPGNTIYF. The chain is built from TRBV28 and TRBJ1-3; 7 bases fit TRBD1. This CDR3 is built from 13 residues. Germline V gene data show CDR1 as MDHEN and CDR2 as SYDVKM. V trimming: 11 bases; J trimming: 2 bases; junction bases outside the gene matches: 6. Full variable domain (remainder filled in from reference TRBV28 and TRBJ1-3): DVKVTQSSRYLVKRTGEKVFLECVQDMDHENMFWYRQDPGLGLRLIYFSYDVKMKEKGDIPEGYSVSREKKERFSLILESASTNQTSMYLCASLTGPGNTIYFGEGSWLTVV.

The count of this clone is one. The gene calls are TRBV4-3 and TRBJ2-6, with 9 bases identical to TRBD1. This CDR3 is built from 20 residues. V was clipped by 4 bases and J by 1 base; unmatched bases: 14. CDR1 and CDR2 (germline): LGHNA, YSLEER. The CDR3 spells CASSPGKVRDRVSGANVLTF. DNA of the CDR3: TGCGCCAGCAGCCCAGGGAAGGTTCGGGACAGGGTTTCTGGGGCCAACGTCCTGACTTTC.

CDR3 loop: CSAQGAGNTEAFF. CDR3 DNA: TGCAGCGCCCAGGGGGCGGGGAACACTGAAGCTTTCTTT. V gene TRBV29-1 combines with J gene TRBJ1-1, with 8 nucleotides matching TRBD1. Germline V lookup: CDR1 SQVTM, CDR2 ANQGSEA. The CDR3 length is 13 residues. With V trimmed by 7 bases and J by 1 base, 5 bases remained unmatched.